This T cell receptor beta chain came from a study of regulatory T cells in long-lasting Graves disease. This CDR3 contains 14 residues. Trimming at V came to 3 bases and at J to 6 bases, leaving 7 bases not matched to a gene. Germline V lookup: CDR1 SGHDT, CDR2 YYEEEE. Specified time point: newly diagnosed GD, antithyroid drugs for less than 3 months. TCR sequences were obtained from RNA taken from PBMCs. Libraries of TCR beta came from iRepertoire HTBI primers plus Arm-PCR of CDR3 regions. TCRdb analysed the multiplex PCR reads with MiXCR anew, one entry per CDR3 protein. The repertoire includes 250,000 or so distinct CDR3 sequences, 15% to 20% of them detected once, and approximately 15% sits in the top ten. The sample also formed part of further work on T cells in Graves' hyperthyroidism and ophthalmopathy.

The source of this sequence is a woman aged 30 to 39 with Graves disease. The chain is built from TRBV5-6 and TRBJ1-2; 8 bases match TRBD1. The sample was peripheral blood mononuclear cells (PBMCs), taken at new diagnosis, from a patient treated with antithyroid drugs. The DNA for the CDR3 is TGTGCCAGCAGCTCCCGGACAGGGCTCCATGGCTACACCTTC. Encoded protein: CASSSRTGLHGYTF.